These T cell receptor beta chains were read from a single sample in a study of blood T cell repertoires in COVID-19. Sequencing used immunoSEQ multiplex PCR; TCRdb keeps in-frame clones, though not all of them. The data contain some 160,000 clones, around three quarters of them singletons. Sample: PBMCs or T cells enriched from blood (not recorded which). Receptors originate from a woman aged 65 to 85 in a cohort exposed to, infected with or recovered from COVID-19 (not recorded which). CDR3s include the opening cysteine and the closing phenylalanine or tryptophan. The order of the fields is V gene, J gene, D gene, clone size, CDR3 protein, CDR3 DNA. The D gene is left open where the match is weak. The size entry is marked missing in some rows and otherwise reads once, few, many or a size class.

V: TRBV9
J: TRBJ1-1
D: NA
size: NA
CDR3: CASSVVSGEAFF
DNA: TGTGCCAGCAGCGTAGTGTCGGGAGAAGCTTTCTTT

V: TRBV19
J: TRBJ1-5
D: TRBD1
size: NA
CDR3: CATRPRTGFNQPQHF
DNA: TGTGCCACCCGGCCACGGACAGGGTTCAATCAGCCCCAGCATTTT

V: TRBV27
J: TRBJ1-1
D: NA
size: few
CDR3: CASSLYREGTEAFF
DNA: TGTGCCAGCAGTTTGTACCGGGAGGGGACTGAAGCTTTCTTT

V: TRBV4-2
J: TRBJ2-1
D: TRBD1
size: NA
CDR3: CASSQAPGTGDFSYNEQFF
DNA: TGTGCCAGCAGCCAAGCGCCTGGGACAGGGGACTTCTCCTACAATGAGCAGTTCTTC

V: TRBV3-1/TRBV3-2
J: TRBJ1-2
D: TRBD1
size: NA
CDR3: CASSQLDRAGSRGYTF
DNA: TGTGCCAGCAGCCAATTAGACAGGGCGGGGTCGCGCGGCTACACCTTC

V: TRBV5-6
J: TRBJ2-4
D: NA
size: NA
CDR3: CASSLRGIKNIQYF
DNA: TGTGCCAGCAGCTTGCGAGGGATTAAAAACATTCAGTACTTC

V: TRBV6-5
J: TRBJ2-1
D: TRBD2
size: NA
CDR3: CASGRLAGTGRLFF
DNA: TGTGCCAGCGGCAGACTAGCGGGCACGGGAAGGCTGTTCTTC

V: TRBV27
J: TRBJ2-3
D: TRBD2
size: NA
CDR3: CASSSGRATDTQYF
DNA: TGTGCCAGCAGTAGCGGGAGGGCGACAGATACGCAGTATTTT

V: TRBV18
J: TRBJ1-2
D: TRBD1
size: NA
CDR3: CASSPDRDRGYTF
DNA: TGTGCCAGCTCACCTGACAGGGATCGTGGCTACACCTTC

V: TRBV7-3
J: TRBJ1-1
D: NA
size: NA
CDR3: CASSLSRGTEAFF
DNA: TGTGCCAGCAGCTTATCAAGGGGGACTGAAGCTTTCTTT

V: TRBV10-3
J: TRBJ2-3
D: NA
size: NA
CDR3: CATRELTASTDTQYF
DNA: TGTGCCACCCGAGAGTTGACAGCTAGCACAGATACGCAGTATTTT

V: TRBV6-5
J: TRBJ1-5
D: TRBD1
size: NA
CDR3: CASSPGTGNNQPQHF
DNA: TGTGCCAGCAGTCCCGGGACAGGTAATAATCAGCCCCAGCATTTT

V: TRBV11-3
J: TRBJ2-1
D: NA
size: few
CDR3: CASSSGNPAYNEQFF
DNA: TGTGCCAGCAGCTCGGGGAATCCGGCCTACAATGAGCAGTTCTTC

V: TRBV18
J: TRBJ1-2
D: NA
size: few
CDR3: CASSPLDRTAYGYTF
DNA: TGTGCCAGCTCACCACTGGATAGAACAGCCTATGGCTACACCTTC

V: TRBV7-2
J: TRBJ2-5
D: NA
size: few
CDR3: CASSLAGLQQETQYF
DNA: TGTGCCAGCAGCTTAGCGGGACTGCAACAAGAGACCCAGTACTTC

V: TRBV7-3
J: TRBJ1-1
D: TRBD1
size: NA
CDR3: CASSRTGDPTNTEAFF
DNA: TGTGCCAGCAGCCGGACAGGGGACCCTACGAACACTGAAGCTTTCTTT

V: TRBV24-1
J: TRBJ2-2
D: NA
size: once
CDR3: CATSGSGRNTGELFF
DNA: TGTGCCACCAGTGGCAGCGGGCGAAACACCGGGGAGCTGTTTTTT

V: TRBV11-3
J: TRBJ2-2
D: NA
size: NA
CDR3: CASSQLGPGELFF
DNA: TGTGCCAGCAGCCAACTAGGCCCCGGGGAGCTGTTTTTT

V: TRBV11-2
J: TRBJ2-5
D: NA
size: NA
CDR3: CASSPGRESQYF
DNA: TGTGCCAGCAGCCCTGGACGGGAGTCCCAGTACTTC

V: TRBV14
J: TRBJ2-4
D: NA
size: NA
CDR3: CASSYNGREKNIQYF
DNA: TGTGCCAGCAGCTACAACGGACGGGAGAAAAACATTCAGTACTTC

V: TRBV5-1
J: TRBJ2-1
D: NA
size: NA
CDR3: CASSSGEASSYNEQFF
DNA: TGCGCCAGCAGCTCGGGGGAGGCGAGCTCCTACAATGAGCAGTTCTTC

V: TRBV15
J: TRBJ1-4
D: NA
size: NA
CDR3: CATSSDTRPEKLFF
DNA: TGTGCCACCAGCAGCGACACCCGTCCTGAAAAACTGTTTTTT

V: TRBV7-9
J: TRBJ2-7
D: TRBD2
size: NA
CDR3: CASSFFGTSGNKQYF
DNA: TGTGCCAGCAGCTTCTTCGGGACTAGCGGAAATAAGCAGTACTTC

V: TRBV28
J: TRBJ2-7
D: TRBD2
size: NA
CDR3: CASSLPSGSYEQYF
DNA: TGTGCCAGCAGCCTACCTAGCGGGAGCTACGAGCAGTACTTC

V: TRBV14
J: TRBJ2-7
D: TRBD1
size: few
CDR3: CASSPDLRQGRTYEQYF
DNA: TGTGCCAGCAGCCCCGACCTAAGACAGGGGAGAACCTACGAGCAGTACTTC

V: TRBV19
J: TRBJ1-6
D: NA
size: NA
CDR3: CASSLRFNSPLHF
DNA: TGTGCCAGTAGTTTACGGTTTAATTCACCCCTCCACTTT

V: TRBV5-1
J: TRBJ1-2
D: NA
size: NA
CDR3: CASSLDGFYNYGYTF
DNA: TGCGCCAGCAGCTTGGACGGTTTCTACAACTATGGCTACACCTTC

V: TRBV5-4
J: TRBJ2-5
D: TRBD2
size: few
CDR3: CASSSTQGLAETQYF
DNA: TGTGCCAGCAGCTCCACCCAGGGACTAGCGGAGACCCAGTACTTC

V: TRBV5-1
J: TRBJ1-6
D: NA
size: NA
CDR3: CASSPSVTGISYNSPLHF
DNA: TGCGCCAGCAGCCCCAGTGTCACAGGAATCTCCTATAATTCACCCCTCCACTTT

V: TRBV11-1
J: TRBJ1-3
D: NA
size: NA
CDR3: CASSFQSGNTIYF
DNA: TGTGCCAGCAGCTTCCAATCTGGAAACACCATATATTTT

V: TRBV9
J: TRBJ2-1
D: TRBD2
size: NA
CDR3: CASTKDPSGTYNEQFF
DNA: TGTGCCAGCACCAAAGATCCTAGCGGGACCTACAATGAGCAGTTCTTC

V: TRBV5-4
J: TRBJ2-7
D: TRBD1
size: NA
CDR3: CASSLNRGDYEQYF
DNA: TGTGCCAGCAGCTTGAACAGGGGAGACTACGAGCAGTACTTC

V: TRBV3-1/TRBV3-2
J: TRBJ1-2
D: TRBD1
size: NA
CDR3: CASSPRTGGTNGYTF
DNA: TGTGCCAGCAGCCCGAGGACAGGGGGCACGAATGGCTACACCTTC

V: TRBV2
J: TRBJ1-1
D: NA
size: NA
CDR3: CASNEGWGPEAFF
DNA: TGTGCCAGCAATGAGGGGTGGGGGCCTGAAGCTTTCTTT

V: TRBV10-3
J: TRBJ1-4
D: NA
size: NA
CDR3: CAISKQGGEKLFF
DNA: TGTGCCATCAGCAAACAGGGCGGCGAAAAACTGTTTTTT

V: TRBV6-5
J: TRBJ1-5
D: NA
size: NA
CDR3: CASSPAVALNQPQHF
DNA: TGTGCCAGCAGCCCGGCGGTGGCCCTCAATCAGCCCCAGCATTTT

V: TRBV28
J: TRBJ1-2
D: NA
size: NA
CDR3: CASSFPPTHGYTF
DNA: TGTGCCAGCAGTTTCCCCCCCACTCATGGCTACACCTTC

V: TRBV5-1
J: TRBJ2-1
D: TRBD2
size: NA
CDR3: CASSFLAAQDNEQFF
DNA: TGCGCCAGCAGCTTTCTAGCGGCTCAGGACAATGAGCAGTTCTTC

V: TRBV7-9
J: TRBJ2-3
D: NA
size: NA
CDR3: CASSATGDTQYF
DNA: TGTGCCAGCAGCGCCACAGGGGATACGCAGTATTTT

V: TRBV7-3
J: TRBJ2-1
D: NA
size: NA
CDR3: CASSLVAADNEQFF
DNA: TGTGCCAGCAGCTTAGTAGCGGCCGACAATGAGCAGTTCTTC

V: TRBV11-2
J: TRBJ2-7
D: TRBD2
size: NA
CDR3: CASSVLAGGPNEQYF
DNA: TGTGCCAGCAGCGTCTTAGCGGGAGGGCCAAACGAGCAGTACTTC

V: TRBV7-8
J: TRBJ2-1
D: TRBD1
size: NA
CDR3: CASNRGYNEQFF
DNA: TGTGCCAGCAACAGGGGGTACAATGAGCAGTTCTTC

V: TRBV2
J: TRBJ2-1
D: TRBD1
size: NA
CDR3: CASRDRGNYNEQFF
DNA: TGTGCCAGCCGGGACAGGGGCAACTACAATGAGCAGTTCTTC

V: TRBV28
J: TRBJ1-2
D: NA
size: NA
CDR3: CASSLSQTNYGYTF
DNA: TGTGCCAGCAGTTTATCGCAGACTAACTATGGCTACACCTTC

V: TRBV14
J: TRBJ2-7
D: TRBD2
size: NA
CDR3: CASSQLLAGGSYEQYF
DNA: TGTGCCAGCAGCCAATTACTAGCGGGAGGCTCCTACGAGCAGTACTTC

V: TRBV19
J: TRBJ2-7
D: NA
size: NA
CDR3: CASSIGEPYEQYF
DNA: TGTGCCAGTAGTATCGGGGAGCCCTACGAGCAGTACTTC

V: TRBV5-1
J: TRBJ2-2
D: NA
size: NA
CDR3: CASSLGTRGTTGELFF
DNA: TGCGCCAGCAGCCTGGGGACGCGGGGTACCACCGGGGAGCTGTTTTTT

V: TRBV10-2
J: TRBJ1-5
D: TRBD1
size: once
CDR3: CASSETRTGQPQHF
DNA: TGCGCCAGCAGTGAGACGAGGACAGGACAGCCCCAGCATTTT